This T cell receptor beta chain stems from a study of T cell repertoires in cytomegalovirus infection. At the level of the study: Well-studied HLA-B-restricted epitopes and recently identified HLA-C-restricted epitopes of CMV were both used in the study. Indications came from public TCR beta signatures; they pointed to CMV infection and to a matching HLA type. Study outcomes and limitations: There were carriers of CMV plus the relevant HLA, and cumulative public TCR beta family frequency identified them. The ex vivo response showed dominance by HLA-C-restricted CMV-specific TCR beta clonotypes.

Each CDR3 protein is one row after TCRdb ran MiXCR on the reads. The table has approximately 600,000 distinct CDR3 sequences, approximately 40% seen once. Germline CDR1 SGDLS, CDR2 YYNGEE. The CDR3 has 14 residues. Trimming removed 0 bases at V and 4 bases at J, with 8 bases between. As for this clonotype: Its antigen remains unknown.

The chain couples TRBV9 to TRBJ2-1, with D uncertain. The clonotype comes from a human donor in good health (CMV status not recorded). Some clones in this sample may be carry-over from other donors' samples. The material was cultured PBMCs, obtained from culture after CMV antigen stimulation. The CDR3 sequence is CASSVGLAYNEQFF. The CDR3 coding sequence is TGTGCCAGCAGCGTAGGTTTAGCTTACAATGAGCAGTTCTTC.